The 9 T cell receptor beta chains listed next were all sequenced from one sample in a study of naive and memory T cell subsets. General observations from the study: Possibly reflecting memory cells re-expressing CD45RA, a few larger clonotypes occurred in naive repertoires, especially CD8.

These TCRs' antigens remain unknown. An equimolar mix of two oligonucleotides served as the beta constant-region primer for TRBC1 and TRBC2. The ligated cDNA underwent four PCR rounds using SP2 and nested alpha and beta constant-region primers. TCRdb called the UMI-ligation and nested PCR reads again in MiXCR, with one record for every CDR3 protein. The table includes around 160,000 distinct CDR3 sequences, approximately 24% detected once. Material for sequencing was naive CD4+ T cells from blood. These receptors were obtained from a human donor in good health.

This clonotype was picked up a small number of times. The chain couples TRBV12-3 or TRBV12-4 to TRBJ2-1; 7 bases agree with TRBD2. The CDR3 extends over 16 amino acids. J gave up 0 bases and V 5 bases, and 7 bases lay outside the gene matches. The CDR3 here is CASSGSWTSSYNEQFF. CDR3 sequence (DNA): TGTGCCAGCAGTGGATCGTGGACTAGCTCCTACAATGAGCAGTTCTTC.

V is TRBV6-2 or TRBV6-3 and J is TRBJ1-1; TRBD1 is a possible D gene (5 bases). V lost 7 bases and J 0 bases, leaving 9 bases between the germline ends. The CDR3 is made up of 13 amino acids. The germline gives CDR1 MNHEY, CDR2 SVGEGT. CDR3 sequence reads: CASTRVMNTEAFF. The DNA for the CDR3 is TGTGCCAGCACCAGGGTCATGAACACTGAAGCTTTCTTT.

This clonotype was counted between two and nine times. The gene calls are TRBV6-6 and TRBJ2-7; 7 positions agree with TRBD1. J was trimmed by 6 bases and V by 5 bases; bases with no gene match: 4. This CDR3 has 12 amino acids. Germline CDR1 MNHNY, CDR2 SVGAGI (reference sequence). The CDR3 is CASSRQGGEQYF. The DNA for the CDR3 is TGTGCCAGCAGTCGACAGGGCGGCGAGCAGTACTTC.

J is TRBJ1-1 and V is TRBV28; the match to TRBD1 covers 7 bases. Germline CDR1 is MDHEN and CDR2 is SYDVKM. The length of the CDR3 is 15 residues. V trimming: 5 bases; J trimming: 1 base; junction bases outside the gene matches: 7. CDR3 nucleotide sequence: TGTGCCAGCAGTACACCGACAGGGACGAACACTGAAGCTTTCTTT. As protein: CASSTPTGTNTEAFF.

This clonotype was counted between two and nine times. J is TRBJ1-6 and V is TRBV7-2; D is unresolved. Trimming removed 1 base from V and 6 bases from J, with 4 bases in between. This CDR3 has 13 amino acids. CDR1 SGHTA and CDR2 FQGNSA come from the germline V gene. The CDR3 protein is CASSLDSNSPLHF. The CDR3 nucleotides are TGTGCCAGCAGCTTAGACTCTAATTCACCCCTCCACTTT. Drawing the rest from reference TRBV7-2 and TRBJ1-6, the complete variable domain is GAGVSQSPSNKVTEKGKDVELRCDPISGHTALYWYRQSLGQGLEFLIYFQGNSAPDKSGLPSDRFSAERTGGSVSTLTIQRTQQEDSAVYLCASSLDSNSPLHFGNGTRLTVT.

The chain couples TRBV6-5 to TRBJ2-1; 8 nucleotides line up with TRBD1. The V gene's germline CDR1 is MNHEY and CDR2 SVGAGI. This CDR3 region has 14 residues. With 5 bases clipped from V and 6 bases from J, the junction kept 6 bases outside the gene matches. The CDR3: CASSGQGDVNEQFF. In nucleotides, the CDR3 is TGTGCCAGCAGTGGACAGGGAGATGTCAATGAGCAGTTCTTC.

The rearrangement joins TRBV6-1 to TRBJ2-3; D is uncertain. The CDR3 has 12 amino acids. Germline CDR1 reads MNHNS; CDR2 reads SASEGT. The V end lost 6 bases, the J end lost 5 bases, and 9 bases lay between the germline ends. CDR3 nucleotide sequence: TGTGCCAGCAGGGTCCACCTAGATACGCAGTATTTT. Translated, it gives CASRVHLDTQYF.

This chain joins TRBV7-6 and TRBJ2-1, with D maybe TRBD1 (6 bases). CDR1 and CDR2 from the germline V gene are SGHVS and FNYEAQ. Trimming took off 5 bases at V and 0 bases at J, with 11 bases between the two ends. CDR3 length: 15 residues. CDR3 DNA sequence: TGTGCCAGCAGCACAGGGTCCCGCTCCTACAATGAGCAGTTCTTC. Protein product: CASSTGSRSYNEQFF. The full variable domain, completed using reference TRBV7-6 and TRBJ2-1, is GAGVSQSPRYKVTKRGQDVALRCDPISGHVSLYWYRQALGQGPEFLTYFNYEAQQDKSGLPNDRFSAERPEGSISTLTIQRTEQRDSAMYRCASSTGSRSYNEQFFGPGTRLTVL.

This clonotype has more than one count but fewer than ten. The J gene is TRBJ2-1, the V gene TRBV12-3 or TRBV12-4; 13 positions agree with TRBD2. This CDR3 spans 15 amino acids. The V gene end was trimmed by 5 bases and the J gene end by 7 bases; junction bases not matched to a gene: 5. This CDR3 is CASSQTSGRENEQFF. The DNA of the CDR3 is TGTGCCAGCAGTCAAACTAGCGGGAGGGAAAATGAGCAGTTCTTC.